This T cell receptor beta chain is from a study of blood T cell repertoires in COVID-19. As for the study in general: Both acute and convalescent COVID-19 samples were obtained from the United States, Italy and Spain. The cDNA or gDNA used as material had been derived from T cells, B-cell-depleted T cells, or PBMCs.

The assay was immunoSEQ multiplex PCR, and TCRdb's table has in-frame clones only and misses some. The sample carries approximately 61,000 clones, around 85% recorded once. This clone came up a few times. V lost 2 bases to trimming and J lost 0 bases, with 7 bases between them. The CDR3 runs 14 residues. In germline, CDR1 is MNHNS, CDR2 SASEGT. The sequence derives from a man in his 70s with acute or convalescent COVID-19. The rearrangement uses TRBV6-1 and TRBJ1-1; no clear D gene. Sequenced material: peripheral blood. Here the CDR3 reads CASSEQAVNTEAFF. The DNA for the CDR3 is TGTGCCAGCAGTGAACAGGCAGTGAACACTGAAGCTTTCTTT.